The 7 T cell receptor beta chains listed next were all sequenced from one sample in a study of CD8+ T cells in alopecia areata. Reverse transcription of extracted RNA yielded cDNA, which provided the sequencing template. Produced via immunoSEQ multiplex PCR; TCRdb's table is partial and in-frame only. The table includes around 130,000 clones, 50% to 60% detected once. Specimen: CD4+ T cells sorted from blood, collected at week 0. The receptor set was obtained from a human donor with alopecia areata.

The chain carries TRBV18 and TRBJ1-5; D uncertain. This CDR3 spans 14 amino acids. The germline V and J ends were trimmed by 4 bases and 3 bases, with 10 bases remaining between them. Germline CDR1 KGHSH, CDR2 LQKENI. CDR3: CASSLRATNQPQHF. CDR3 in DNA: TGTGCCAGCTCACTCCGGGCGACCAATCAGCCCCAGCATTTT. Filled out from reference TRBV18 and TRBJ1-5, the complete variable domain reads NAGVMQNPRHLVRRRGQEARLRCSPMKGHSHVYWYRQLPEEGLKFMVYLQKENIIDESGMPKERFSAEFPKEGPSILRIQQVVRGDSAAYFCASSLRATNQPQHFGDGTRLSIL.

The rearrangement links TRBV25-1 to TRBJ1-2; D unresolved. The CDR3 extends over 14 amino acids. V was pared by 2 bases and J by 3 bases, with 10 bases between. Germline V gene data show CDR1 as MGHDK and CDR2 as SYGVNS. The CDR3 DNA reads TGTGCCAGCAGTGAAAGGGAGGGTGACTATGGCTACACCTTC. Its protein is CASSEREGDYGYTF.

The gene calls are TRBV2 and TRBJ1-2, with a tentative D call TRBD1 (5 bases). This CDR3 region has 13 residues. Per germline, CDR1 SNHLY and CDR2 FYNNEI. Trimming removed 6 bases from V and 2 bases from J, with 10 bases in between. CDR3 nucleotide sequence: TGTGCCAGCAGCACCGACAGAAACTATGGCTACACCTTC. Translation: CASSTDRNYGYTF.

This chain uses TRBV5-6 with TRBJ2-7, with 10 bases lining up with TRBD1. The CDR3 is 14 amino acids. V was clipped by 5 bases and J by 1 base; unmatched bases: 3. Germline V gene data show CDR1 as SGHDT and CDR2 as YYEEEE. The CDR3 sequence is CASRSGQGSYEQYF. As DNA, the CDR3 is TGTGCCAGCAGATCGGGACAGGGGTCCTACGAGCAGTACTTC.

V is TRBV7-3 and J is TRBJ2-7, with D uncertain. The V gene lost 5 bases and the J gene lost 2 bases, with 19 bases spanning the gap. The CDR3 consists of 16 residues. Germline V CDR1 and CDR2: SGHTA, FQGTGA. The DNA of the CDR3 is TGTGCCAGCAGCCCCCCCTTGGGCATACCGACCTACGAGCAGTACTTC. Translating it yields CASSPPLGIPTYEQYF.

This clone was counted between two and nine times. The chain couples TRBV7-3 to TRBJ2-3, with TRBD2 matching over 11 bases. Per the germline V gene, CDR1 is SGHTA and CDR2 is FQGTGA. The trim removed 4 bases at V and 5 bases at J, leaving 2 bases unmatched. The CDR3 length is 14 residues. CDR3 nucleotides: TGTGCCAGCAGCTCTAGCGGGGGGAGAGATACGCAGTATTTT. Protein sequence: CASSSSGGRDTQYF.

The chain joins TRBV19 to TRBJ2-1, with 7 bases that match TRBD1. Germline trimming cut 3 bases from V and 7 bases from J; bases unmatched to any gene: 15. Germline V gene lookup returns CDR1 LNHDA and CDR2 SQIVND (reference sequence). The CDR3 loop spans 17 amino acids. The CDR3 bases are TGTGCCAGTAGTATTCGATTTGGACAGGACGGGGTGAATGAGCAGTTCTTC. It codes for CASSIRFGQDGVNEQFF. The full variable domain, rest sourced from reference TRBV19 and TRBJ2-1, is DGGITQSPKYLFRKEGQNVTLSCEQNLNHDAMYWYRQDPGQGLRLIYYSQIVNDFQKGDIAEGYSVSREKKESFPLTVTSAQKNPTAFYLCASSIRFGQDGVNEQFFGPGTRLTVL.